The rows below give T cell receptor beta chains drawn from one sample of a study of T cell responses to AZD1222 COVID-19 vaccine. Using immunoSEQ multiplex PCR, the repertoire was profiled, and TCRdb retains in-frame clones only, with some absent. The data contain 130,000 or so clones, just over 85% of them singletons. Sequenced material: peripheral blood, taken on day 0 of AZD1222 vaccination. These receptors were taken from an adult in good health. Each CDR3 is given with its conserved first and last residue. Fields, in order: J gene, clone size, V gene, CDR3 protein. The size field is filled for only some rows; it gives once, few, many or a size class.

J gene: TRBJ2-7
clone size: once
V gene: TRBV6-5
CDR3 protein: CASSYSLPDSPYEQYF

J gene: TRBJ2-7
clone size: once
V gene: TRBV4-2
CDR3 protein: CASRPDFREKYEQYF

J gene: TRBJ2-1
clone size: .
V gene: TRBV2
CDR3 protein: CASSPGTSGEQFF

J gene: TRBJ2-1
clone size: .
V gene: TRBV7-3
CDR3 protein: CASSLNSLNEQFF

J gene: TRBJ1-1
clone size: .
V gene: TRBV4-3
CDR3 protein: CASSLDRTGGAAFF

J gene: TRBJ1-4
clone size: few
V gene: TRBV5-5
CDR3 protein: CASSLGQGGEKLFF

J gene: TRBJ1-4
clone size: .
V gene: TRBV6-1
CDR3 protein: CASSEGTWSGEKLFF

J gene: TRBJ2-1
clone size: .
V gene: TRBV9
CDR3 protein: CASSPTGLAGPRGEQFF

J gene: TRBJ1-6
clone size: .
V gene: TRBV10-3
CDR3 protein: CASQGQGNSPLHF

J gene: TRBJ2-2
clone size: .
V gene: TRBV24-1
CDR3 protein: CATSDDRGSNTGELFF

J gene: TRBJ2-1
clone size: once
V gene: TRBV4-1
CDR3 protein: CASSDPGQGGLLVFF

J gene: TRBJ1-6
clone size: .
V gene: TRBV2
CDR3 protein: CASSDRFMPLHF

J gene: TRBJ1-4
clone size: .
V gene: TRBV18
CDR3 protein: CASSLSRNNEKLFF

J gene: TRBJ1-5
clone size: once
V gene: TRBV7-2
CDR3 protein: CASSLGEPTVWQPQHF

J gene: TRBJ1-2
clone size: .
V gene: TRBV21-1
CDR3 protein: CARPHDGYTF

J gene: TRBJ1-3
clone size: .
V gene: TRBV7-9
CDR3 protein: CASSRRGTSGNTIYF

J gene: TRBJ2-1
clone size: .
V gene: TRBV25-1
CDR3 protein: CASSENRGVDEQFF

J gene: TRBJ1-4
clone size: once
V gene: TRBV7-7
CDR3 protein: CASSSGRANEKLFF

J gene: TRBJ2-2
clone size: .
V gene: TRBV11-2
CDR3 protein: CASSFEAGGYTGELFF

J gene: TRBJ2-3
clone size: .
V gene: TRBV11-3
CDR3 protein: CASSLGGPSTDTQYF

J gene: TRBJ1-2
clone size: .
V gene: TRBV19
CDR3 protein: CASNAGQGNYGYTF

J gene: TRBJ1-2
clone size: .
V gene: TRBV30
CDR3 protein: CAWTGGVYGYTF

J gene: TRBJ1-5
clone size: .
V gene: TRBV27
CDR3 protein: CASSPRTGMDQPQHF

J gene: TRBJ1-4
clone size: .
V gene: TRBV28
CDR3 protein: CASSSGTRGRGEKLFF

J gene: TRBJ2-7
clone size: .
V gene: TRBV28
CDR3 protein: CASSRKGRSYEQYF

J gene: TRBJ1-2
clone size: .
V gene: TRBV27
CDR3 protein: CASSVDRDRGYGYTF

J gene: TRBJ2-5
clone size: .
V gene: TRBV18
CDR3 protein: CASSPGAQETQYF

J gene: TRBJ2-7
clone size: .
V gene: TRBV3-1/TRBV3-2
CDR3 protein: CASSPTSGRGEQYF

J gene: TRBJ2-7
clone size: .
V gene: TRBV7-9
CDR3 protein: CASSLEGMVDEQYF

J gene: TRBJ2-7
clone size: .
V gene: TRBV28
CDR3 protein: CASSLVGEQYF

J gene: TRBJ2-7
clone size: .
V gene: TRBV5-6
CDR3 protein: CASSFGTYSYEQYF